The present T cell receptor (beta chain) was sequenced within a study of spatial heterogeneity in lung cancer. As for the study in general: Consistently, beta-chain sequences turned up in larger numbers than alpha-chain sequences did. Study-wide findings and caveats: Tumors with more nonsynonymous mutations had more expanded intratumoral alpha and beta TCRs.

This clonotype was picked up many times. Its antigen is still unknown. Germline CDR1 reads SEHNR; CDR2 reads FQNEAQ (reference sequence). The CDR3 contains 16 residues. The V and J ends lost 0 bases and 6 bases respectively, with 14 bases between them. TCRdb re-derived calls from the 5' RACE reads in MiXCR, one entry per CDR3 protein. The table lists about 5,100 distinct CDR3 sequences, 6% to 8.5% of them singletons. Time point defined: sample taken at primary tumor resection. The donors, 70 or so patients with untreated early-stage non-small cell lung cancer, provided the samples. This sequence was found in a male donor with early-stage non-small cell lung cancer. The rearrangement uses TRBV7-9 and TRBJ2-2; no firm D call. The sample was lung tumor tissue, taken at surgery. The CDR3 nucleotides are TGTGCCAGCAGCTTAGCCCAGTCTGGCCGATCCGGGGAGCTGTTTTTT. Translating gives CASSLAQSGRSGELFF.